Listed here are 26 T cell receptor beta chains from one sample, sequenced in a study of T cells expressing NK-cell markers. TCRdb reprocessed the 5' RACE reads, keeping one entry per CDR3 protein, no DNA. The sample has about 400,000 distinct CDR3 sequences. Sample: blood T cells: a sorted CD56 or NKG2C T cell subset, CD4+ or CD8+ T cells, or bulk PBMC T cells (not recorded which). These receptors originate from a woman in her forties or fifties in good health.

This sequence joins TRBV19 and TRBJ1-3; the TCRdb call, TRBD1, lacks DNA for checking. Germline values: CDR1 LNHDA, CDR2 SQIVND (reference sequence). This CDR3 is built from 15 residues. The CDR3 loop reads CASSSLGRAGNTIYF.

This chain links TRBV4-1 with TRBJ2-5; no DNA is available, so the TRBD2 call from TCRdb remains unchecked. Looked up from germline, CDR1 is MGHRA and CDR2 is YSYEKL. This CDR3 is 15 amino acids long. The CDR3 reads CASSPGLADQETQYF.

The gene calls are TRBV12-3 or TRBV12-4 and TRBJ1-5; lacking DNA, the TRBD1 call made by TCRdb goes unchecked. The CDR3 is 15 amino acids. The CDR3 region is CASSLADRVNQPQHF.

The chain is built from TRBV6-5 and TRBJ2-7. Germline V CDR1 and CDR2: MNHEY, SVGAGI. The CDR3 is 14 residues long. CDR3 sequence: CASSYAFGPDEQYF.

The CDR3 spells CASSRGLAGGDEQFF. The chain is built from TRBV12-3 or TRBV12-4 and TRBJ2-1; the TCRdb call, TRBD2, lacks DNA for checking. This CDR3 comprises 15 residues.

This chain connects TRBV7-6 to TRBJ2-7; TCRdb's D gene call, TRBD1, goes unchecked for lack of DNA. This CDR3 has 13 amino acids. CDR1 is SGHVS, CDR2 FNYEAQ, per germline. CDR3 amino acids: CASSYDKGAEQYF.

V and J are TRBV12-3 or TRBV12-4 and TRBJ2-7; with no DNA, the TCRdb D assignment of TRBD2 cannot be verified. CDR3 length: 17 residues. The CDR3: CASSFIYGGRAPYEQYF.

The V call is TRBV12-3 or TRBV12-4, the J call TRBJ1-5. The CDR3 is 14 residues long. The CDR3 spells CASSLGSVVGPQHF.

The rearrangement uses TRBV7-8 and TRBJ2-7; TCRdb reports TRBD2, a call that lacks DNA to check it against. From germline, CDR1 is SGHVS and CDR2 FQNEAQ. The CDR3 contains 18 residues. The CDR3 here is CASSAPRAGGGADYEQYF.

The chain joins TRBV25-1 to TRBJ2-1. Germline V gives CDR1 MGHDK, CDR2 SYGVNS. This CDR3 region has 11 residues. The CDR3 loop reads CASSGYNEQFF.

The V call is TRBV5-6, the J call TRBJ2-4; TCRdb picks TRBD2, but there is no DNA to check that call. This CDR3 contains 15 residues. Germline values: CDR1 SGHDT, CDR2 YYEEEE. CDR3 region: CASSLVVAAKNIQYF.

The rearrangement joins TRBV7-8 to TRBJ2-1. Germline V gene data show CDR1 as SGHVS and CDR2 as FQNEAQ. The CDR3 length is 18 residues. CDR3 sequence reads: CASSFPELRGSSYNEQFF.

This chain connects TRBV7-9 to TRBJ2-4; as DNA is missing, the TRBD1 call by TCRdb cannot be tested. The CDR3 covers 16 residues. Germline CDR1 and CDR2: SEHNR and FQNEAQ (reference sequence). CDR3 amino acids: CASSFGQGLAKNIQYF. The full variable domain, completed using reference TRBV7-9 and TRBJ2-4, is DTGVSQNPRHKITKRGQNVTFRCDPISEHNRLYWYRQTLGQGPEFLTYFQNEAQLEKSRLLSDRFSAERPKGSFSTLEIQRTEQGDSAMYLCASSFGQGLAKNIQYFGAGTRLSVL.

CDR3: CASSFVAGAFYEQYF. The chain couples TRBV12-3 or TRBV12-4 to TRBJ2-7; the D call of TRBD2 rests on TCRdb alone, since no DNA is present to check it. The CDR3 has 15 amino acids.

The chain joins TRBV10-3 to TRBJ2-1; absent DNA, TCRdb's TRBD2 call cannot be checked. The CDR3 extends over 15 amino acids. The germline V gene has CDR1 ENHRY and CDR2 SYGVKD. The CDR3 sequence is CAISGLAGVAVEQFF.

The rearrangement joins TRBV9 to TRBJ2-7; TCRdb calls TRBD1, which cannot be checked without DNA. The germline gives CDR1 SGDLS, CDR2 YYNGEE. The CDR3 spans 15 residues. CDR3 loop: CASSVGQGAPYEQYF.

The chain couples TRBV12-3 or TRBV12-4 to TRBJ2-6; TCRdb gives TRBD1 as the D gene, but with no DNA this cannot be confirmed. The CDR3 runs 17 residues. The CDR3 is CASSFGRAGSGANVLTF.

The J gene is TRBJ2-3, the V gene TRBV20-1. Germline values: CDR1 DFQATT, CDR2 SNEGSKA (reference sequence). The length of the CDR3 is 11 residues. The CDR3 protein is CSATTLDTQYF.

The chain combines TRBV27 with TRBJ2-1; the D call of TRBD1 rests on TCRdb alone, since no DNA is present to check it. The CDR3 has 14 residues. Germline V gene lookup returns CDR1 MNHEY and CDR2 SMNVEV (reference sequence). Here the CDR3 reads CASSFQGRYNEQFF.

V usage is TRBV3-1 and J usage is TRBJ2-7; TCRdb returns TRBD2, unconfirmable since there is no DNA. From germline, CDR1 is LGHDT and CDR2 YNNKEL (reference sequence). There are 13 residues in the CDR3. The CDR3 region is CASSHVTGGPHSF.

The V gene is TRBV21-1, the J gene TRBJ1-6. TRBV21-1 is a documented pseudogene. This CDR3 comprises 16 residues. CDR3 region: CASSKAWYSRNSPLHF.

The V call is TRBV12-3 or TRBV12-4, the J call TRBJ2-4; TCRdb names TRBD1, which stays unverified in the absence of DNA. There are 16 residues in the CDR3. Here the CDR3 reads CASSWSRALAKNIQYF.

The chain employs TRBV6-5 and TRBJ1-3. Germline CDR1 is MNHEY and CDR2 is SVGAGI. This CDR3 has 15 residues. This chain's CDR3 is CASSLVRASGNTIYF.

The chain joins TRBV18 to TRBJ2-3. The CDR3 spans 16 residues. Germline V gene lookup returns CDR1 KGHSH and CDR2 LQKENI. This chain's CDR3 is CASSQTGTPSTDTQYF. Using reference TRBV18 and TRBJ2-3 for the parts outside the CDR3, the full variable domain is NAGVMQNPRHLVRRRGQEARLRCSPMKGHSHVYWYRQLPEEGLKFMVYLQKENIIDESGMPKERFSAEFPKEGPSILRIQQVVRGDSAAYFCASSQTGTPSTDTQYFGPGTRLTVL.

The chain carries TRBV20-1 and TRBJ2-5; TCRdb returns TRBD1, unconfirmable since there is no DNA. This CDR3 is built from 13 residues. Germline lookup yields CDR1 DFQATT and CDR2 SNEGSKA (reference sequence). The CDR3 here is CSAEGTLQETQYF.

This CDR3 reads CASGGLGGSYEQYF. This chain links TRBV12-5 with TRBJ2-7. CDR1 and CDR2 (germline): LGHNT, FRNRAP. The CDR3 loop spans 14 amino acids.